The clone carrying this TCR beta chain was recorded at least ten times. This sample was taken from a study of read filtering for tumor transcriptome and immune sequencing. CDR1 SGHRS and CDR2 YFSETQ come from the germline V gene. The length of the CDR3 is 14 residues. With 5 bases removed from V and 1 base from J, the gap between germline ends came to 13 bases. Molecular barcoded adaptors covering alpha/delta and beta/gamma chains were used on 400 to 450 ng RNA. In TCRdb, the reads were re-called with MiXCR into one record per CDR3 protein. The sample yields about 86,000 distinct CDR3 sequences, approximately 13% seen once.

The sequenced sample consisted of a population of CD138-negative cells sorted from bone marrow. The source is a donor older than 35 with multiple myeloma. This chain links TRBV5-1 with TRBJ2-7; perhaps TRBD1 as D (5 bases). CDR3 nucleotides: TGCGCCAGCAGAGAGTTTGGGGCGTCCTACGAGCAGTACTTC. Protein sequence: CASREFGASYEQYF. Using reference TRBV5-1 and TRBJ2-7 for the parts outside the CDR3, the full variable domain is KAGVTQTPRYLIKTRGQQVTLSCSPISGHRSVSWYQQTPGQGLQFLFEYFSETQRNKGNFPGRFSGRQFSNSRSEMNVSTLELGDSALYLCASREFGASYEQYFGPGTRLTVT.